Detailed here is one TCR beta chain. No antigen is known for it. This sample was taken from a study of T-cell memory formation after mild COVID-19. CDR1 SGDLS and CDR2 YYNGEE come from the germline V gene. Trimming removed 6 bases at V and 7 bases at J, with 11 bases between. The CDR3 has 13 amino acids. TCRalpha and TCRbeta libraries used 5'RACE with constant-segment primers and UMIs. TCRdb reprocessed the 5' RACE reads via MiXCR and lists one record per CDR3 protein. The data hold a few hundred thousand distinct CDR3 sequences, with about 20% observed a single time. Points from the study as a whole: Day 15 to 85 contracting clones showed balanced CD4/CD8; day 15 to 37 expanders favored CD4+.

The chain has TRBV9 and TRBJ1-6, with a weak D call TRBD1 (5 bases). The specimen sequenced was PBMCs or a T cell subset sorted from them (not recorded which). This clonotype was obtained from an adult woman who had mild COVID-19 (a few samples of this study predate the infection). Cell type and time point are not known. CDR3 residues: CASKGAENSPLHF. The CDR3, as DNA: TGTGCCAGCAAAGGGGCAGAAAATTCACCCCTCCACTTT.